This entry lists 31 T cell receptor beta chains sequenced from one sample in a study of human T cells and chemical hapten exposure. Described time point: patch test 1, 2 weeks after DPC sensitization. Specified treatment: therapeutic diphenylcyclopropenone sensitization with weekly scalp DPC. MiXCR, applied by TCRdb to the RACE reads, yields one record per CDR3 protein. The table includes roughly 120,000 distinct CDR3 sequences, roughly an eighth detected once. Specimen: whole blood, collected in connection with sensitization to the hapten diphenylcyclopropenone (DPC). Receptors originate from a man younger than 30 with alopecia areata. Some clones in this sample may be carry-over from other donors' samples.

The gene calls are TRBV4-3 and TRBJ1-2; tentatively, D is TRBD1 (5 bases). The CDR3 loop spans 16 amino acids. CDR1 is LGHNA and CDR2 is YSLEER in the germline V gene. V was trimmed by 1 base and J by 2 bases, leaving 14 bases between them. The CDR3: CASSQAPAGLNYGYTF. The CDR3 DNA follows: TGCGCCAGCAGCCAAGCCCCGGCAGGGTTAAACTATGGCTACACCTTC.

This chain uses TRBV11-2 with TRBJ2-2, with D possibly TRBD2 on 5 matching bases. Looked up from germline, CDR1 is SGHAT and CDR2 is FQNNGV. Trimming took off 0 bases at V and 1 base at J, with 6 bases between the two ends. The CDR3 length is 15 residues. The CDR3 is CASSLEGRNTGELFF. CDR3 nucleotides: TGTGCCAGCAGCTTAGAGGGGAGGAACACCGGGGAGCTGTTTTTT.

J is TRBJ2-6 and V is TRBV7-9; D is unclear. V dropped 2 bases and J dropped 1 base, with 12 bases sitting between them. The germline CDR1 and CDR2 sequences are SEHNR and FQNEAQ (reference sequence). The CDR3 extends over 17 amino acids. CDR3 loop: CASSLWGLESGANVLTF. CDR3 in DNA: TGTGCCAGCAGCTTATGGGGTCTTGAGTCTGGGGCCAACGTCCTGACTTTC.

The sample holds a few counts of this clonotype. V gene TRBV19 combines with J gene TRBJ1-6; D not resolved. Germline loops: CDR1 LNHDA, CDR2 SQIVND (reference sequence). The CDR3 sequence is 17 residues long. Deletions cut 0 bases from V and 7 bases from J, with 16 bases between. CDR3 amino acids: CASSIDLQDSLNSPLHF. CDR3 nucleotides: TGTGCCAGTAGTATAGATCTTCAGGATTCCCTAAATTCACCCCTCCACTTT. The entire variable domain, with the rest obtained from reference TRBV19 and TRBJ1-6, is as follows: DGGITQSPKYLFRKEGQNVTLSCEQNLNHDAMYWYRQDPGQGLRLIYYSQIVNDFQKGDIAEGYSVSREKKESFPLTVTSAQKNPTAFYLCASSIDLQDSLNSPLHFGNGTRLTVT.

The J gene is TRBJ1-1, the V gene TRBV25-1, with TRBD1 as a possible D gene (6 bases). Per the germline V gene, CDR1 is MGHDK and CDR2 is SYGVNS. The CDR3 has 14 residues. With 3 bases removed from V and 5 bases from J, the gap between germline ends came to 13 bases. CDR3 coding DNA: TGTGCCAGCAGTGACCAGGGCCAGGGGACTGAAGCTTTCTTT. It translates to CASSDQGQGTEAFF.

The CDR3 here is CAGLTGDNEQFF. CDR3 nucleotides: TGTGCCGGCCTGACAGGGGACAATGAGCAGTTCTTC. The chain employs TRBV2 and TRBJ2-1, with 8 nucleotides matching TRBD1. The germline V gene has CDR1 SNHLY and CDR2 FYNNEI. CDR3 length: 12 amino acids. After removal of 11 bases from V and 5 bases from J, the junction contained 5 bases not matched to a gene.

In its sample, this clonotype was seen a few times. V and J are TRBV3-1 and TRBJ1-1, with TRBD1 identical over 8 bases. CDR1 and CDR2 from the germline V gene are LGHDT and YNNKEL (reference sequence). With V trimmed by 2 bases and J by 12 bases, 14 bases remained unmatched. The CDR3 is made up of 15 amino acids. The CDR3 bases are TGTGCCAGCAGCCAAAACCCTCAGGGGGCCCGGACTACTTTCTTT. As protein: CASSQNPQGARTTFF.

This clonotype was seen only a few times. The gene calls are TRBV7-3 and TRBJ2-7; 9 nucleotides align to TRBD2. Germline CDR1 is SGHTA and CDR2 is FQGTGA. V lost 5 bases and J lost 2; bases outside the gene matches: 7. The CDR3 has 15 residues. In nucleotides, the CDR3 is TGTGCCAGCAGCCCCGCGGGGGGGGATCCCTACGAGCAGTACTTC. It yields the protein CASSPAGGDPYEQYF.

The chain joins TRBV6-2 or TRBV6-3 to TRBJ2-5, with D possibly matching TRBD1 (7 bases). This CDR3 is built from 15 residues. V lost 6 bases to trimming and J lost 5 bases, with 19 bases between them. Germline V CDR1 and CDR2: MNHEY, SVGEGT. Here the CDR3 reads CASRPEGQPHETQYF. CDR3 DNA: TGTGCCAGCAGACCGGAGGGACAGCCGCACGAGACCCAGTACTTC.

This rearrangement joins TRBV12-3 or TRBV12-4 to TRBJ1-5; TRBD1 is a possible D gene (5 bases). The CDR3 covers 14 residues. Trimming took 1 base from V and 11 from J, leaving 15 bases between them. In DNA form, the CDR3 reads TGTGCCAGCAGTTTAGACACAGGTCGATCGACCCAGCATTTT. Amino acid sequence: CASSLDTGRSTQHF.

As DNA, the CDR3 is TGTGCCAGCAGTTTGAGCACGGAAATGATTTACAATGAGCAGTTCTTC. It yields the protein CASSLSTEMIYNEQFF. The chain uses TRBV27 and TRBJ2-1, with unresolved D. The CDR3 loop spans 16 amino acids. Germline V gene lookup returns CDR1 MNHEY and CDR2 SMNVEV (reference sequence). V was shortened by 3 bases and J by 4 bases, with 16 bases between the two germline ends.

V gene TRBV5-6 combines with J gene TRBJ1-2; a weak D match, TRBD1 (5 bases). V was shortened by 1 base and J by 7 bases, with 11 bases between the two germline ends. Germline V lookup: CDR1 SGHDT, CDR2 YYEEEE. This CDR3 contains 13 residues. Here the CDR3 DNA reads TGTGCCAGCAGCTTGTGGCAGGGATTTGGCTACACCTTC. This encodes CASSLWQGFGYTF.

The CDR3 bases are TGTGCCAGCTCACCACCGAAACTAGTCAATGAGCAGTTCTTC. The encoded protein is CASSPPKLVNEQFF. The rearrangement uses TRBV18 and TRBJ2-1; tentative D call: TRBD2 (5 bases). V lost 0 bases and J 6 bases, leaving 9 bases between the germline ends. Per germline, CDR1 KGHSH and CDR2 LQKENI. The CDR3 sequence is 14 residues long.

CDR3 sequence: CAISESPEGNEQFF. The CDR3 bases are TGTGCCATCAGTGAGTCACCCGAGGGCAATGAGCAGTTCTTC. V is TRBV10-3 and J is TRBJ2-1; TRBD2 might be the D (5 bases). This CDR3 region has 14 residues. The germline gives CDR1 ENHRY, CDR2 SYGVKD. V was clipped by 0 bases and J by 6 bases, with 9 bases between them.

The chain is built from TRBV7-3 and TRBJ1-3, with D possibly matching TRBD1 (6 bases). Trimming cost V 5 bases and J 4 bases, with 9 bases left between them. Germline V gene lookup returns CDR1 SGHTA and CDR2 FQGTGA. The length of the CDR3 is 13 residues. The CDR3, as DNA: TGTGCCAGCAGCCCCGGACAGGGAAACACCATATATTTT. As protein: CASSPGQGNTIYF.

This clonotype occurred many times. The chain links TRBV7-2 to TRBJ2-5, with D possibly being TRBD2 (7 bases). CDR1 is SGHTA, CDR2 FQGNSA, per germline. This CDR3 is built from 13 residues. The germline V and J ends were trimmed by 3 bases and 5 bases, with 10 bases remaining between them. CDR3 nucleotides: TGTGCCAGCAGCTTGCGGGGGCGTGAGACCCAGTACTTC. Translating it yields CASSLRGRETQYF.

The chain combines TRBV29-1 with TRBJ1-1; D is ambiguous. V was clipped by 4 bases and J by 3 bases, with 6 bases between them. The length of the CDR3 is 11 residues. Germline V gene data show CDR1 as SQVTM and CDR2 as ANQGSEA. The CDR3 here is CSVAEYTEAFF. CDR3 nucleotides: TGCAGCGTTGCTGAGTACACTGAAGCTTTCTTT.

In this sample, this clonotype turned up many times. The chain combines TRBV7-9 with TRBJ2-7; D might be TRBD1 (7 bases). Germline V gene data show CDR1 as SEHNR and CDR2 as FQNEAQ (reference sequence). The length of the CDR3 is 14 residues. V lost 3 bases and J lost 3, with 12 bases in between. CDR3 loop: CASSFGGGNYEQYV. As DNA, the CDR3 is TGTGCCAGCAGCTTCGGAGGGGGCAACTACGAGCAGTACGTC.

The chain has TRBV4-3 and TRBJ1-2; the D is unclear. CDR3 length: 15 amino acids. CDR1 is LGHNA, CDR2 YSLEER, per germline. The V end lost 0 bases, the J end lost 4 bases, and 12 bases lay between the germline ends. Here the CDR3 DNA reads TGCGCCAGCAGCCAAGACCCCACAGTGACCTATGGCTACACCTTC. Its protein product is CASSQDPTVTYGYTF.

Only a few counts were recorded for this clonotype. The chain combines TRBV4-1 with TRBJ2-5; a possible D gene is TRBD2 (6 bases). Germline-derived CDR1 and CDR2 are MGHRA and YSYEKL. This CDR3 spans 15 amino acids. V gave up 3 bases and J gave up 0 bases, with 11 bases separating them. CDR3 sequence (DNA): TGCGCCAGCAGCCAGAAGACTAGTAACCAAGAGACCCAGTACTTC. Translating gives CASSQKTSNQETQYF.

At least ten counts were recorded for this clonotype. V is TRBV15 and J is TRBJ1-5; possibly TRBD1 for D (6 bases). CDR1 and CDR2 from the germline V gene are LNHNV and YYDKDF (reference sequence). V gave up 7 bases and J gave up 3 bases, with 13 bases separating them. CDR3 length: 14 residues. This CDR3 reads CATTIDRPNQPQHF. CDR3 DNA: TGTGCCACCACCATAGACAGGCCCAATCAGCCCCAGCATTTT.

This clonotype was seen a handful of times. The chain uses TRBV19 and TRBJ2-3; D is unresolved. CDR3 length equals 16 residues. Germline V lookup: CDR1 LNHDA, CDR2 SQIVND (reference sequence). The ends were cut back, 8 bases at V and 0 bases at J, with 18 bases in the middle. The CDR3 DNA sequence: TGTGCCAGTCGGCGCGGAAGCGCTTATAGCACAGATACGCAGTATTTT. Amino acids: CASRRGSAYSTDTQYF. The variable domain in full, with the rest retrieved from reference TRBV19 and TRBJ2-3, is DGGITQSPKYLFRKEGQNVTLSCEQNLNHDAMYWYRQDPGQGLRLIYYSQIVNDFQKGDIAEGYSVSREKKESFPLTVTSAQKNPTAFYLCASRRGSAYSTDTQYFGPGTRLTVL.

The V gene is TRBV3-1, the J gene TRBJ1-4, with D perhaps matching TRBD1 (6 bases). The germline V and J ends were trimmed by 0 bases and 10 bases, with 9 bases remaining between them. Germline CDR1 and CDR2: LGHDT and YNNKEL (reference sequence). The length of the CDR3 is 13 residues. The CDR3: CASSQDRGGKLFF. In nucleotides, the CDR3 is TGTGCCAGCAGCCAAGACAGGGGTGGAAAACTGTTTTTT. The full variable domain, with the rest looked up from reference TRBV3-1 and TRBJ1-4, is DTAVSQTPKYLVTQMGNDKSIKCEQNLGHDTMYWYKQDSKKFLKIMFSYNNKELIINETVPNRFSPKSPDKAHLNLHINSLELGDSAVYFCASSQDRGGKLFFGSGTQLSVL.

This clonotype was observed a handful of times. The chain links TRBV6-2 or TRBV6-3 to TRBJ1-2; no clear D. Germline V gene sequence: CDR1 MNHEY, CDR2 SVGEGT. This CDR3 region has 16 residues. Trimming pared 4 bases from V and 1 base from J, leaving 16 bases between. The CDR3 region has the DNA TGTGCCAGCAGTTCTTCCCTGCCACTCAGTAACTATGGCTACACCTTC. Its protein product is CASSSSLPLSNYGYTF.

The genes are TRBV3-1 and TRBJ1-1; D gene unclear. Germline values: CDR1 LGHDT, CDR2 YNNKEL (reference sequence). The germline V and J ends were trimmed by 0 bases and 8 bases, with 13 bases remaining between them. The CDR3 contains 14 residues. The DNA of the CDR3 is TGTGCCAGCAGCCAAGATGGAGACAAAGGAGAAGCTTTCTTT. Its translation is CASSQDGDKGEAFF.

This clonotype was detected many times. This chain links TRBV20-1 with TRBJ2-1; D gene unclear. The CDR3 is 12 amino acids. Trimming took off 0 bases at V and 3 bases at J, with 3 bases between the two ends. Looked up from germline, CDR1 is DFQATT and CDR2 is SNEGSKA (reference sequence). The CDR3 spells CSARERYNEQFF. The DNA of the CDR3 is TGCAGTGCTAGAGAACGCTACAATGAGCAGTTCTTC.

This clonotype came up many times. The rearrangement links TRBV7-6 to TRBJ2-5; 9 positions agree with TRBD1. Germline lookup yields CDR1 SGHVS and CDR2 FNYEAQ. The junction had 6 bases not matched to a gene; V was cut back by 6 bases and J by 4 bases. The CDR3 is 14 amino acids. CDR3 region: CASSAEDRGETQYF. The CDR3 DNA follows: TGTGCCAGCAGTGCCGAGGACAGGGGAGAGACCCAGTACTTC.

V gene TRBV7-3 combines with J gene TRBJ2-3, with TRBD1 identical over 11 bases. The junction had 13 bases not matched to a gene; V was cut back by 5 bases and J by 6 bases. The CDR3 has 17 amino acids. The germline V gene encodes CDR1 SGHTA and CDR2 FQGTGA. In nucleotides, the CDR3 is TGTGCCAGCAGCCGCCCACAGGGGACAGGGGGGCTGGATACGCAGTATTTT. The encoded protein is CASSRPQGTGGLDTQYF.

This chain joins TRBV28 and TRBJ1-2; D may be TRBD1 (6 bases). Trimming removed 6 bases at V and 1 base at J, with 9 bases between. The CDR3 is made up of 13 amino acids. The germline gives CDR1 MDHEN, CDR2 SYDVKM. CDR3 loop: CASRNRDNYGYTF. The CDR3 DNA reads TGTGCCAGCAGGAACAGGGATAACTATGGCTACACCTTC.

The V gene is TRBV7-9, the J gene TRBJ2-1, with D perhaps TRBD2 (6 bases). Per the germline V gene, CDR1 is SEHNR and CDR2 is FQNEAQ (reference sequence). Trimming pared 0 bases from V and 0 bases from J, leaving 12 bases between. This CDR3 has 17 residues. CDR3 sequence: CASSLAGTLGSYNEQFF. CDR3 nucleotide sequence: TGTGCCAGCAGCTTAGCCGGGACTCTTGGCTCCTACAATGAGCAGTTCTTC.

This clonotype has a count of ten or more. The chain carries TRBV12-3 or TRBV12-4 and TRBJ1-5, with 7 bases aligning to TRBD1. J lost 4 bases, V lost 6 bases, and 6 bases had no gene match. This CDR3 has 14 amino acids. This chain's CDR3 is CASSPGQLNQPQHF. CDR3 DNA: TGTGCCAGCAGCCCGGGACAGCTAAATCAGCCCCAGCATTTT.